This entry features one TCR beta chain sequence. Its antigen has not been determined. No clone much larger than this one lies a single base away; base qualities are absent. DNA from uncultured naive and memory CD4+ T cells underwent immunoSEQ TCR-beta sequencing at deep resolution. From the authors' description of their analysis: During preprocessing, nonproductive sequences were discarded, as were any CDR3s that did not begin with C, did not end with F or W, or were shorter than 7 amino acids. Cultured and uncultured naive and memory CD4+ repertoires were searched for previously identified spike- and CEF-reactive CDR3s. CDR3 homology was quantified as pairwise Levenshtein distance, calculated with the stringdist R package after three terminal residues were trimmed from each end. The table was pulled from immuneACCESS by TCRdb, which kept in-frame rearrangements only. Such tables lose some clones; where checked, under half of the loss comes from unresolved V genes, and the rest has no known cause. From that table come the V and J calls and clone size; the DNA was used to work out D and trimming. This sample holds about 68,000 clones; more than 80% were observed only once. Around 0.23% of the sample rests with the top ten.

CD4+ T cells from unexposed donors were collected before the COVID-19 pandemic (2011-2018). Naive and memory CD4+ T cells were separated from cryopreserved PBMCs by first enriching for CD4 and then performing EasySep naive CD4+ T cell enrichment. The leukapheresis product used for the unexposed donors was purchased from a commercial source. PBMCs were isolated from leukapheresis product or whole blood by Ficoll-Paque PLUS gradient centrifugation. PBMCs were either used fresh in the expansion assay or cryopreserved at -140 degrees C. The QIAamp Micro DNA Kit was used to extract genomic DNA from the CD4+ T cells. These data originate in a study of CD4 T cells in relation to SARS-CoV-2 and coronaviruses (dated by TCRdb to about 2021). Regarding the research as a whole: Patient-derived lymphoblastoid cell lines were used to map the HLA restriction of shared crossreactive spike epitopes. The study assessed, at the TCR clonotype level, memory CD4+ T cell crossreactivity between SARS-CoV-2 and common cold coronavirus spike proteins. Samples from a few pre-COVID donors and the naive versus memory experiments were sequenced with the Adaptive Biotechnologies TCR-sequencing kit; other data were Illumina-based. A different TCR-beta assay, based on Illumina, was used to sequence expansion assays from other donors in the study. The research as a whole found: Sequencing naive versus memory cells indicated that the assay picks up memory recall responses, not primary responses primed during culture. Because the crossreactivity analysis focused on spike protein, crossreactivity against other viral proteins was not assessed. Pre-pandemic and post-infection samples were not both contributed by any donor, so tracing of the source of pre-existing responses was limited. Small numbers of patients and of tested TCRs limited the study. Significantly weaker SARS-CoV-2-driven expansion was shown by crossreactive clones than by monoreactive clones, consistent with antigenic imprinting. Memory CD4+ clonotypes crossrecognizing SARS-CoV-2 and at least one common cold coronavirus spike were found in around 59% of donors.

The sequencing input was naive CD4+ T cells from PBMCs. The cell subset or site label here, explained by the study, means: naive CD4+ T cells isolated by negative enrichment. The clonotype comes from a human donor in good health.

CDR3 loop: CASSEVGYQETQYF. The nucleotide sequence is given as TGTGCCAGCAGTGAGGTAGGGTACCAAGAGACCCAGTACTTC. In this chain, TRBV25-1 is recombined with TRBJ2-5; the D gene lacks a confident call. Trimming at the junction amounts to 3 bases on V and 0 bases on J, and the germline ends lie 8 bases apart. Counted from cysteine to phenylalanine, this CDR3 has 14 amino acids. Only the CDR3 DNA stays, 42 bases, in frame from base 1. CDR1 and CDR2, looked up from the germline V gene, are MGHDK and SYGVNS.